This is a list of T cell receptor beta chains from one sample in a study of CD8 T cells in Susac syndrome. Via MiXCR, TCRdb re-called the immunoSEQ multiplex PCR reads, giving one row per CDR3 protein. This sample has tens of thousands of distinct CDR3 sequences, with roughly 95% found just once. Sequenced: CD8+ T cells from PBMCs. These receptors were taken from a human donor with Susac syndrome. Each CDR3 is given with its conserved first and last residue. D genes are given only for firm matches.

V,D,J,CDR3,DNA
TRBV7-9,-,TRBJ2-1,CASSPNYPGGGQFF,TGTGCCAGCAGCCCCAACTATCCCGGAGGGGGGCAGTTCTTC
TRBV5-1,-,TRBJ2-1,CASSPWTYNEQFF,TGCGCCAGCAGCCCCTGGACCTACAATGAGCAGTTCTTC
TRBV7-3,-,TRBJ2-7,CASSLGRGSYEQYF,TGTGCCAGCAGCTTAGGGCGGGGCTCCTACGAGCAGTACTTC
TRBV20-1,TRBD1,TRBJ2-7,CSARESPGQGYEQYF,TGCAGTGCTAGGGAAAGTCCGGGACAGGGCTACGAGCAGTACTTC
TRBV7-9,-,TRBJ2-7,CASSLAEMGDPYEQYF,TGTGCCAGCAGCTTAGCGGAGATGGGGGACCCCTACGAGCAGTACTTC
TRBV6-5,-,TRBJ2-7,CASRSSTYEQYF,TGTGCCAGCAGATCATCTACTTACGAGCAGTACTTC
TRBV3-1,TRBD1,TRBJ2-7,CASSQDTGVYEQYF,TGTGCCAGCAGCCAAGATACAGGGGTGTACGAGCAGTACTTC
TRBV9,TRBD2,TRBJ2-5,CASSTPQRGGPQETQYF,TGTGCCAGCAGCACCCCTCAGCGGGGGGGCCCTCAAGAGACCCAGTACTTC
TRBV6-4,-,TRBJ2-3,CATLEKTGRDTQYF,TGTGCCACATTAGAAAAAACGGGAAGGGATACGCAGTATTTT
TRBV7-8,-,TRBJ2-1,CASSLEVYNEQFF,TGTGCCAGCAGCTTAGAAGTCTACAATGAGCAGTTCTTC
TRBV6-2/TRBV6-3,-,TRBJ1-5,CASSLQGNQPQHF,TGTGCCAGCAGTTTACAGGGAAACCAGCCCCAGCATTTT
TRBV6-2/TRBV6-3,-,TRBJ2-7,CASSTTVTEYEQYF,TGTGCCAGCAGTACGACGGTGACGGAATACGAGCAGTACTTC
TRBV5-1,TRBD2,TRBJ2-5,CASSRTSGDQETQYF,TGCGCCAGCAGTCGGACTAGCGGGGATCAAGAGACCCAGTACTTC
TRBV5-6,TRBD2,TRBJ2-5,CASSLEGGGTETQYF,TGTGCCAGCAGCTTGGAAGGCGGGGGGACTGAGACCCAGTACTTC
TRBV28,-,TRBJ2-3,CASSRLEDGGSTDTQYF,TGTGCCAGCAGTAGACTAGAAGATGGGGGGAGCACAGATACGCAGTATTTT
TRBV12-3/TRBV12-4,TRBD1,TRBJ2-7,CASSFRGTGGYEQYF,TGTGCCAGCAGCTTCCGGGGGACAGGGGGCTACGAGCAGTACTTC
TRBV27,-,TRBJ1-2,CASSGGVYGYTF,TGTGCCAGCTCTGGAGGAGTCTATGGCTACACCTTC
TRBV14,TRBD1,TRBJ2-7,CASSQGIGGGKPGSYEQYF,TGTGCCAGCAGCCAAGGGATAGGGGGCGGTAAACCCGGCTCCTACGAGCAGTACTTC
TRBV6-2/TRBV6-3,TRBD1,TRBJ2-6,CASRDRESGANVLTF,TGTGCCAGCAGAGACAGGGAATCCGGGGCCAACGTCCTGACTTTC
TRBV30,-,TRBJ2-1,CAWSVLEGNEQFF,TGTGCCTGGAGTGTACTCGAGGGCAATGAGCAGTTCTTC
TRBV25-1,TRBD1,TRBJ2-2,CASSEWGTDTGELFF,TGTGCCAGCAGTGAATGGGGGACAGACACCGGGGAGCTGTTTTTT
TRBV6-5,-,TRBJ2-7,CASSYWRDSSYEQYF,TGTGCCAGCAGTTACTGGAGGGACAGCTCCTACGAGCAGTACTTC